Below are 30 T cell receptor beta chains sequenced from a single sample in a study of blood T cells in healthy people across ages. The authors ran a second PCR of 7 to 11 cycles using a sample-barcoded 5' primer and a J-beta primer mix. TCRdb reanalysed the 5' RACE reads using MiXCR and keeps one entry per CDR3 protein. The data show 550,000 to 800,000 distinct CDR3 sequences, about 21% seen once. Sample: blood. These receptors all stem from a man between 65 and 85 years old in good health.

This sequence joins TRBV29-1 and TRBJ2-2; 8 nucleotides align to TRBD1. J lost 1 base, V lost 4 bases, and 2 bases had no gene match. This CDR3 contains 14 residues. CDR1 and CDR2 from the germline V gene are SQVTM and ANQGSEA. The CDR3 reads CSVGTGWNTGELFF. The CDR3 DNA follows: TGCAGCGTTGGGACAGGGTGGAACACCGGGGAGCTGTTTTTT.

This clonotype was observed a handful of times. This chain connects TRBV27 to TRBJ1-1, with D perhaps matching TRBD1 (5 bases). The CDR3 loop spans 14 amino acids. Germline CDR1 is MNHEY and CDR2 is SMNVEV (reference sequence). Between the trimmed V and J ends, which lost 5 bases and 6 bases, there was a span of 16 bases. The CDR3 DNA reads as TGTGCCAGCAGTCCTTACCCCCCCAGGGCTGAAGCTTTCTTT. Translating gives CASSPYPPRAEAFF.

The sample holds a few counts of this clonotype. The chain combines TRBV10-3 with TRBJ2-2; D is ambiguous. Germline CDR1 and CDR2: ENHRY and SYGVKD. The CDR3 consists of 14 residues. The germline V and J ends were trimmed by 3 bases and 4 bases, with 9 bases remaining between them. The chain's CDR3 is CAISDETPTGELFF. The CDR3 DNA reads as TGTGCCATCAGTGATGAGACTCCCACCGGGGAGCTGTTTTTT.

This clonotype has only one observation. CDR3 region: CASNHLFQETQYF. The CDR3 DNA follows: TGTGCCAGCAACCATCTTTTCCAAGAGACCCAGTACTTC. The chain carries TRBV3-1 and TRBJ2-5; no definite D call. Trimming removed 7 bases at V and 1 base at J, with 10 bases between. Germline V lookup: CDR1 LGHDT, CDR2 YNNKEL (reference sequence). This CDR3 comprises 13 residues.

The chain links TRBV13 to TRBJ2-7; 8 nucleotides agree with TRBD1. The CDR3 is made up of 15 amino acids. Germline CDR1 and CDR2: PRHDT and FYEKMQ (reference sequence). Germline trimming cut 6 bases from V and 2 bases from J; bases unmatched to any gene: 9. The CDR3 DNA follows: TGTGCCAGCAGTTTTGGGACAGGAGTCCCCTACGAGCAGTACTTC. This gives the protein CASSFGTGVPYEQYF. The full variable domain, its missing parts supplied by reference TRBV13 and TRBJ2-7, is AAGVIQSPRHLIKEKRETATLKCYPIPRHDTVYWYQQGPGQDPQFLISFYEKMQSDKGSIPDRFSAQQFSDYHSELNMSSLELGDSALYFCASSFGTGVPYEQYFGPGTRLTVT.

The rearrangement uses TRBV5-1 and TRBJ2-3; TRBD2 is a possible D gene (6 bases). CDR1 is SGHRS and CDR2 is YFSETQ in the germline V gene. The CDR3 totals 14 residues. Trimming left V 5 bases short and J 3 bases short, with 13 bases between. CDR3 coding DNA: TGCGCCAGCAGATCGGGACGGGGGACAGATACGCAGTATTTT. This codes for CASRSGRGTDTQYF. The variable domain in full, with the rest retrieved from reference TRBV5-1 and TRBJ2-3, is KAGVTQTPRYLIKTRGQQVTLSCSPISGHRSVSWYQQTPGQGLQFLFEYFSETQRNKGNFPGRFSGRQFSNSRSEMNVSTLELGDSALYLCASRSGRGTDTQYFGPGTRLTVL.

The rearrangement joins TRBV11-2 to TRBJ1-1, with D perhaps TRBD1 (5 bases). The length of the CDR3 is 15 residues. Trimming took off 5 bases at V and 0 bases at J, with 13 bases between the two ends. CDR1 is SGHAT, CDR2 FQNNGV, per germline. The CDR3 DNA sequence: TGTGCCAGCAGCCGAGGAGGGGCGCTGAACACTGAAGCTTTCTTT. Its protein is CASSRGGALNTEAFF.

This clonotype was recorded a few times. The chain links TRBV27 to TRBJ2-3; TRBD2 agrees at 9 bases. Per the germline V gene, CDR1 is MNHEY and CDR2 is SMNVEV (reference sequence). This CDR3 is 16 amino acids long. J gave up 2 bases and V 5 bases, and 8 bases lay outside the gene matches. In nucleotides, the CDR3 is TGTGCCAGCAGTGCCCGACCGGGACTAGCCACAGATACGCAGTATTTT. This translates into CASSARPGLATDTQYF.

This clonotype was picked up many times. The rearrangement links TRBV7-8 to TRBJ2-5; the D is unclear. The CDR3 totals 15 residues. CDR1 is SGHVS and CDR2 is FQNEAQ in the germline V gene. With 0 bases removed from V and 1 base from J, the gap between germline ends came to 9 bases. The CDR3 region is CASSLAGPFQETQYF. The CDR3 nucleotides are TGTGCCAGCAGCTTAGCGGGCCCCTTCCAAGAGACCCAGTACTTC.

This clonotype turned up a few times. This chain joins TRBV7-9 and TRBJ1-4; 7 positions agree with TRBD1. Germline assignment: CDR1 SEHNR and CDR2 FQNEAQ (reference sequence). J was trimmed by 8 bases and V by 5 bases; bases with no gene match: 11. The CDR3 is made up of 15 amino acids. CDR3 DNA sequence: TGTGCCAGCAGCGTATACACAGGGGCTGGGGAAAAACTGTTTTTT. It translates to CASSVYTGAGEKLFF.

For this clonotype: This may be a read error, as it is one base from a much larger clone. The gene calls are TRBV9 and TRBJ2-5; D might be TRBD2 (6 bases). The closer fit of TRBJ2-1 to the DNA end suggests the J call may be wrong. CDR1 and CDR2 from the germline V gene are SGDLS and YYNGEE. CDR3 size: 18 residues. The CDR3: CASSVDPQRDGSNNEQFF. The CDR3 region has the DNA TGTGCCAGCAGCGTAGACCCCCAACGGGACGGGAGTAACAATGAGCAGTTCTTC.

This clonotype was found a few times. V gene TRBV5-6 combines with J gene TRBJ2-3, with D hard to call. CDR3 length: 12 residues. Trimming took off 4 bases at V and 6 bases at J, with 9 bases between the two ends. Germline assignment: CDR1 SGHDT and CDR2 YYEEEE. CDR3: CASSESVDTQYF. CDR3 nucleotide sequence: TGTGCCAGCAGCGAATCCGTCGATACGCAGTATTTT.

This clonotype was seen only a few times. The chain recombines TRBV18 with TRBJ1-2; no clear D. Germline lookup yields CDR1 KGHSH and CDR2 LQKENI. The CDR3 sequence is 14 residues long. V was pared by 3 bases and J by 4 bases, with 12 bases between. The CDR3 protein is CASSPSQESYGYTF. For the CDR3, the DNA is TGTGCCAGCTCACCTTCGCAGGAGAGCTATGGCTACACCTTC.

The V and J genes are TRBV6-2 or TRBV6-3 and TRBJ2-6; D gene ambiguous. There are 16 residues in the CDR3. The germline V and J ends were trimmed by 6 bases and 4 bases, with 16 bases remaining between them. Germline lookup yields CDR1 MNHEY and CDR2 SVGEGT. The chain's CDR3 is CASSHPMRSGANVLTF. The CDR3 DNA follows: TGTGCCAGCAGCCACCCTATGCGGAGCGGGGCCAACGTCCTGACTTTC.

J is TRBJ2-5 and V is TRBV2, with D perhaps assigned TRBD1 or TRBD2 (5 bases each). TRBJ2-7 explains the end of the DNA better; the J call may be wrong. Germline CDR1 and CDR2: SNHLY and FYNNEI. The CDR3 contains 17 residues. The CDR3 nucleotides are TGTGCCAGCAGTGACAGTAACAGTCCAGGGAGCTCCTACGAGCAGTACTTC. Its protein product is CASSDSNSPGSSYEQYF.

This clonotype was detected a few times. One end of the junction fails to match germline, which may point to a read error. J is TRBJ2-5 and V is TRBV7-7; 7 bases fit TRBD2. Germline loops: CDR1 SSHAT, CDR2 FNYEAQ (reference sequence). This CDR3 has 15 amino acids. As DNA, the CDR3 is TGTGCTAGCAGTCCAAATGGGAGGGATCAAGAGACCCAGTACTTC. It encodes CASSPNGRDQETQYF.

J is TRBJ2-4 and V is TRBV9; 9 nucleotides agree with TRBD2. With 2 bases clipped from V and 8 bases from J, the junction kept 2 bases outside the gene matches. Germline-derived CDR1 and CDR2 are SGDLS and YYNGEE. This CDR3 has 13 residues. Here the CDR3 reads CASSVSGSDIQYF. The CDR3 DNA is TGTGCCAGCAGCGTTAGCGGGAGCGACATTCAGTACTTC. The full variable domain, in which reference TRBV9 and TRBJ2-4 provide the parts outside the CDR3, is DSGVTQTPKHLITATGQRVTLRCSPRSGDLSVYWYQQSLDQGLQFLIQYYNGEERAKGNILERFSAQQFPDLHSELNLSSLELGDSALYFCASSVSGSDIQYFGAGTRLSVL.

The chain joins TRBV5-1 to TRBJ1-2; unclear D gene. This CDR3 spans 15 amino acids. The V end was cut by 3 bases, the J end by 0 bases, with 12 bases between. Per the germline V gene, CDR1 is SGHRS and CDR2 is YFSETQ. CDR3 residues: CASSWNSGANYGYTF. As DNA, the CDR3 is TGCGCCAGCAGCTGGAACAGCGGAGCTAACTATGGCTACACCTTC.

This clonotype was seen at least ten times. V is TRBV28 and J is TRBJ2-1; D might be TRBD1 (6 bases). The CDR3 totals 14 residues. Germline-derived CDR1 and CDR2 are MDHEN and SYDVKM. Trimming shortened V by 3 bases and J by 2 bases, and 8 bases separated the two germline ends. The CDR3 region is CASSFEGAYNEQFF. Here the CDR3 DNA reads TGTGCCAGCAGTTTTGAGGGGGCCTACAATGAGCAGTTCTTC. The entire variable domain, with the rest obtained from reference TRBV28 and TRBJ2-1, is as follows: DVKVTQSSRYLVKRTGEKVFLECVQDMDHENMFWYRQDPGLGLRLIYFSYDVKMKEKGDIPEGYSVSREKKERFSLILESASTNQTSMYLCASSFEGAYNEQFFGPGTRLTVL.

V gene TRBV7-2 combines with J gene TRBJ2-7; 11 positions agree with TRBD2. The length of the CDR3 is 16 residues. V lost 1 base, J lost 3 bases, and 5 bases stayed unmatched. Germline V gene data show CDR1 as SGHTA and CDR2 as FQGNSA. CDR3 sequence reads: CASSLDETSGIYEQYF. Written as DNA, the CDR3 is TGTGCCAGCAGCTTAGATGAGACTAGCGGGATCTACGAGCAGTACTTC.

The chain combines TRBV18 with TRBJ2-7, with no clear D. The CDR3 is made up of 13 amino acids. Germline lookup yields CDR1 KGHSH and CDR2 LQKENI. V lost 2 bases, J lost 1 base, and 6 bases lay in between. CDR3 nucleotide sequence: TGTGCCAGCTCACCAAGGCGGTCCTACGAGCAGTACTTC. Its protein is CASSPRRSYEQYF.

The rearrangement uses TRBV28 and TRBJ1-5, with D possibly TRBD1 on 6 matching bases. The germline CDR1 and CDR2 sequences are MDHEN and SYDVKM. CDR3 size: 15 residues. Trimming took off 7 bases at V and 3 bases at J, with 16 bases between the two ends. CDR3 DNA sequence: TGTGCCAGCATCCCCCCCGGGGGCTACAATCAGCCCCAGCATTTT. Translated, it gives CASIPPGGYNQPQHF.

CDR3 in amino acids: CASSFRSGEEKLFF. CDR3 DNA: TGTGCCAGCAGTTTTCGATCGGGTGAGGAGAAACTGTTTTTT. The V call is TRBV5-6, the J call TRBJ1-4; no firm D call. This CDR3 comprises 14 residues. Germline CDR1 is SGHDT and CDR2 is YYEEEE. V shed 5 bases and J shed 11 bases, with 19 bases lying between them.

In this sample, this clonotype turned up a few times. V usage is TRBV11-2 and J usage is TRBJ2-7; 8 nucleotides line up with TRBD1. This CDR3 has 15 residues. Losses at the gene ends were 0 bases for V and 6 bases for J; bases not matched to a gene: 7. Germline V gives CDR1 SGHAT, CDR2 FQNNGV. The CDR3 coding sequence is TGTGCCAGCAGCTTAGAACCAGGGGGCGCAAGCGAGCAGTACTTC. It translates to CASSLEPGGASEQYF.

This clonotype turned up a few times. The gene calls are TRBV28 and TRBJ1-5, with a possible D match to TRBD1 (6 bases). Per germline, CDR1 MDHEN and CDR2 SYDVKM. V lost 6 bases to trimming and J lost 3 bases, with 15 bases between them. The CDR3 is made up of 15 amino acids. CDR3 coding DNA: TGTGCCAGCAGCTCCTCGGGGGGCTCCAATCAGCCCCAGCATTTT. It specifies CASSSSGGSNQPQHF. Combining the CDR3 with reference TRBV28 and TRBJ1-5 gives the whole variable domain DVKVTQSSRYLVKRTGEKVFLECVQDMDHENMFWYRQDPGLGLRLIYFSYDVKMKEKGDIPEGYSVSREKKERFSLILESASTNQTSMYLCASSSSGGSNQPQHFGDGTRLSIL.

A note on this clonotype: Possible read error: a much larger clone is one base away. J is TRBJ2-7 and V is TRBV20-1, with TRBD1 identical over 8 bases. J was trimmed by 4 bases and V by 4 bases; bases with no gene match: 0. The CDR3 loop spans 11 amino acids. Germline V lookup: CDR1 DFQATT, CDR2 SNEGSKA (reference sequence). The CDR3 DNA reads as TGCAGTGCTAACAGGGGGTACGAGCAGTACTTC. This sequence encodes CSANRGYEQYF.

This clonotype turned up a few times. The V call is TRBV15, the J call TRBJ1-5; the D is unclear. The germline CDR1 and CDR2 sequences are LNHNV and YYDKDF (reference sequence). The ends were cut back, 0 bases at V and 5 bases at J, with 8 bases in the middle. This CDR3 contains 14 residues. The CDR3 spells CATSRDYTHQPQHF. The CDR3 bases are TGTGCCACCAGCAGAGATTACACCCATCAGCCCCAGCATTTT.

This clonotype was counted at least ten times. In DNA form, the CDR3 reads TGTGCCAGCAGCGGGTTAACCTCCTACGAGCAGTACTTC. This translates into CASSGLTSYEQYF. V is TRBV9 and J is TRBJ2-5; D is unclear. The tail of the sequence fits TRBJ2-7 better, so the J call may be wrong. In germline, CDR1 is SGDLS, CDR2 YYNGEE. CDR3 size: 13 residues.

This clonotype was counted only a few times. The rearrangement uses TRBV5-1 and TRBJ2-2; 8 bases are shared with TRBD1. V was clipped by 4 bases and J by 4 bases; unmatched bases: 9. This CDR3 spans 16 amino acids. Germline loops: CDR1 SGHRS, CDR2 YFSETQ. CDR3 nucleotide sequence: TGCGCCAGCAGCCTCGTCCAGGGGGCGCCCACCGGGGAGCTGTTTTTT. Protein product: CASSLVQGAPTGELFF. Combining the CDR3 with reference TRBV5-1 and TRBJ2-2 gives the whole variable domain KAGVTQTPRYLIKTRGQQVTLSCSPISGHRSVSWYQQTPGQGLQFLFEYFSETQRNKGNFPGRFSGRQFSNSRSEMNVSTLELGDSALYLCASSLVQGAPTGELFFGEGSRLTVL.

The chain has TRBV5-1 and TRBJ2-5; 7 bases map to TRBD1. The J call could be wrong; TRBJ2-7 is a better fit for the DNA end. Looked up from germline, CDR1 is SGHRS and CDR2 is YFSETQ. The CDR3 loop spans 14 amino acids. CDR3 sequence reads: CASSEDRTYYEQYF. The CDR3 region has the DNA TGCGCCAGCAGCGAGGACAGGACCTACTACGAGCAGTACTTC.